The 26 T cell receptor beta chains presented below share a single source sample, sequenced in a study of T cell responses to AZD1222 COVID-19 vaccine. Repertoires were generated with immunoSEQ multiplex PCR, while TCRdb's copy carries only in-frame clones and drops some. This table holds fewer than 85,000 clones, around 87% found once. Sequenced material: peripheral blood, taken on day 0 of AZD1222 vaccination. These TCRs come from an adult in good health.

This chain joins TRBV11-3 and TRBJ2-1; 11 bases are shared with TRBD2. J lost 8 bases, V lost 5 bases, and 8 bases had no gene match. The CDR3 is 15 residues long. Germline-derived CDR1 and CDR2 are SGHNT and YENEEA. CDR3 sequence reads: CASSPTSGSTHEQFF. CDR3 coding DNA: TGTGCCAGCAGCCCCACTAGCGGGAGTACCCATGAGCAGTTCTTC.

J is TRBJ2-7 and V is TRBV15; TRBD2 matches 7 bases. The CDR3 consists of 15 residues. V lost 1 base, J lost 5 bases, and 8 bases stayed unmatched. The germline V gene encodes CDR1 LNHNV and CDR2 YYDKDF (reference sequence). The CDR3 nucleotides read TGTGCCACCAGCAGAGTTTATGGACTAGGCCACGAGCAGTACTTC. Translated, it gives CATSRVYGLGHEQYF. The variable domain in full, completed from reference TRBV15 and TRBJ2-7, reads DAMVIQNPRYQVTQFGKPVTLSCSQTLNHNVMYWYQQKSSQAPKLLFHYYDKDFNNEADTPDNFQSRRPNTSFCFLDIRSPGLGDTAMYLCATSRVYGLGHEQYFGPGTRLTVT.

The chain has TRBV6-4 and TRBJ2-1, with D uncertain. The V and J ends lost 5 bases and 7 bases respectively, with 15 bases between them. The CDR3 spans 14 residues. The germline V gene encodes CDR1 MRHNA and CDR2 SNTAGT. DNA for the CDR3: TGTGCCAGCAGTCTTAATCTGGCGAGGAATGAGCAGTTCTTC. Amino acid sequence: CASSLNLARNEQFF.

The count of this clone is one. This chain connects TRBV2 to TRBJ2-2, with D unresolved. Germline values: CDR1 SNHLY, CDR2 FYNNEI. Deletions cut 2 bases from V and 2 bases from J, with 6 bases between. This CDR3 has 14 residues. In DNA, the CDR3 is TGTGCCAGCAGTGAATCTCCTAACACCGGGGAGCTGTTTTTT. Amino acids: CASSESPNTGELFF. Supplemented by reference TRBV2 and TRBJ2-2, the full variable domain reads EPEVTQTPSHQVTQMGQEVILRCVPISNHLYFYWYRQILGQKVEFLVSFYNNEISEKSEIFDDQFSVERPDGSNFTLKIRSTKLEDSAMYFCASSESPNTGELFFGEGSRLTVL.

The chain uses TRBV19 and TRBJ2-6; D is perhaps TRBD2 (6 bases). The CDR3 contains 16 residues. Trimming pared 6 bases from V and 0 bases from J, leaving 12 bases between. Germline V CDR1 and CDR2: LNHDA, SQIVND (reference sequence). This chain's CDR3 is CASRPGLSSGANVLTF. The CDR3 nucleotides are TGTGCCAGTAGGCCGGGACTGAGCTCTGGGGCCAACGTCCTGACTTTC.

This rearrangement joins TRBV5-1 to TRBJ2-7; 12 bases are a match to TRBD1. This CDR3 has 15 amino acids. The ends lost 5 bases at V and 5 bases at J; junction bases unmatched: 8. The germline CDR1 and CDR2 sequences are SGHRS and YFSETQ. DNA of the CDR3: TGCGCCAGCAGTTCCGGGACAGGGGGCGCCGACGAGCAGTACTTC. Translation gives CASSSGTGGADEQYF.

The chain recombines TRBV7-6 with TRBJ2-3; 7 bases line up with TRBD1. Germline assignment: CDR1 SGHVS and CDR2 FNYEAQ. The V segment lost 5 bases and the J segment 0 bases; nucleotides outside the gene matches: 2. The length of the CDR3 is 14 residues. CDR3 protein: CASSRTGSTDTQYF. In DNA form, the CDR3 reads TGTGCCAGCAGCCGGACAGGAAGCACAGATACGCAGTATTTT.

This clone was seen once. The chain recombines TRBV6-5 with TRBJ2-2, with a tentative D call TRBD2 (7 bases). Germline-derived CDR1 and CDR2 are MNHEY and SVGAGI. The V end lost 0 bases, the J end lost 6 bases, and 14 bases lay between the germline ends. The CDR3 has 16 residues. The CDR3 here is CASSYSNRGGAGELFF. CDR3 bases: TGTGCCAGCAGTTACTCGAACCGCGGGGGCGCCGGGGAGCTGTTTTTT.

V and J are TRBV18 and TRBJ2-7, with D possibly matching TRBD2 (6 bases). Germline V lookup: CDR1 KGHSH, CDR2 LQKENI. With 9 bases removed from V and 6 bases from J, the gap between germline ends came to 18 bases. The CDR3 totals 13 residues. The CDR3 reads CASSEGLTGEQYF. In DNA, the CDR3 is TGTGCCAGTTCGGAGGGCCTAACGGGCGAGCAGTACTTC.

The table lists this clone with a count of one. The chain links TRBV7-2 to TRBJ1-4, with D tentatively TRBD1 (5 bases). V was clipped by 8 bases and J by 7 bases, with 23 bases between them. This CDR3 spans 16 amino acids. Per germline, CDR1 SGHTA and CDR2 FQGNSA. CDR3 nucleotide sequence: TGTGCCAGCTCCCGGTGGGGCCACACCTCCTCTGAAAAACTGTTTTTT. Protein sequence: CASSRWGHTSSEKLFF.

The chain has TRBV7-2 and TRBJ2-7, with D perhaps matching TRBD2 (6 bases). CDR3 length: 13 residues. Trimming left V 1 base short and J 4 bases short, with 8 bases between. The V gene's germline CDR1 is SGHTA and CDR2 FQGNSA. CDR3 residues: CASSLDRGYEQYF. CDR3 nucleotide sequence: TGTGCCAGCAGCTTAGACCGGGGGTACGAGCAGTACTTC.

A single count supports this clone. This chain connects TRBV5-1 to TRBJ1-2; D call uncertain. Per germline, CDR1 SGHRS and CDR2 YFSETQ. This CDR3 has 12 residues. V lost 2 bases, J lost 8 bases, and 10 bases lay in between. The CDR3 protein is CASSFGVGGYTF. DNA for the CDR3: TGCGCCAGCAGCTTTGGGGTAGGCGGCTACACCTTC. Complete variable domain (other parts from reference TRBV5-1 and TRBJ1-2): KAGVTQTPRYLIKTRGQQVTLSCSPISGHRSVSWYQQTPGQGLQFLFEYFSETQRNKGNFPGRFSGRQFSNSRSEMNVSTLELGDSALYLCASSFGVGGYTFGSGTRLTVV.

The genes are TRBV6-6 and TRBJ2-1; D is perhaps TRBD1 or TRBD2 (6 bases each). This CDR3 comprises 17 residues. CDR1 is MNHNY and CDR2 is SVGAGI in the germline V gene (reference sequence). Trimming took 6 bases from V and 2 from J, leaving 20 bases between them. CDR3 amino acids: CASSRGGARGAYNEQFF. The CDR3 coding sequence is TGTGCCAGCAGCCGAGGAGGGGCCAGGGGAGCCTACAATGAGCAGTTCTTC.

V usage is TRBV11-2 and J usage is TRBJ2-5; 9 bases match TRBD1. V dropped 4 bases and J dropped 5; count of bases not matched to a gene: 5. This CDR3 is built from 14 residues. Germline CDR1 is SGHAT and CDR2 is FQNNGV. The DNA for the CDR3 is TGTGCCAGCAGCTCCTGGACAGGGGACGAGACCCAGTACTTC. Amino acid sequence: CASSSWTGDETQYF.

This chain links TRBV27 with TRBJ2-5; 10 bases are shared with TRBD1. The CDR3 sequence is 14 residues long. Trimming at V came to 7 bases and at J to 3 bases, leaving 5 bases not matched to a gene. The V gene's germline CDR1 is MNHEY and CDR2 SMNVEV (reference sequence). The CDR3 here is CASKPDRGEETQYF. CDR3 DNA sequence: TGTGCCAGCAAACCGGACAGGGGGGAAGAGACCCAGTACTTC.

This chain connects TRBV5-4 to TRBJ2-1; 12 positions agree with TRBD2. CDR3 size: 18 residues. V shed 0 bases and J 8 bases; nucleotides not matched to a gene: 12. The germline V gene has CDR1 SGHNT and CDR2 YYREEE (reference sequence). CDR3 region: CASSLELRVLAGGHEQFF. CDR3 nucleotides: TGTGCCAGCAGCTTGGAGCTACGGGTACTAGCGGGAGGTCATGAGCAGTTCTTC.

The chain links TRBV7-2 to TRBJ1-5; D gene ambiguous. V was clipped by 5 bases and J by 1 base, with 9 bases between them. This CDR3 contains 14 residues. CDR1 is SGHTA, CDR2 FQGNSA, per germline. CDR3: CASSDLDSNQPQHF. For the CDR3, the DNA is TGTGCCAGCAGCGATTTAGACAGCAATCAGCCCCAGCATTTT.

The rearrangement joins TRBV28 to TRBJ2-7, with D perhaps TRBD1 or TRBD2 (5 bases each). V shed 2 bases and J shed 3 bases, with 11 bases lying between them. There are 14 residues in the CDR3. Germline-derived CDR1 and CDR2 are MDHEN and SYDVKM. The CDR3 loop is CASSLRDPLYEQYF. DNA for the CDR3: TGTGCCAGCAGTTTAAGGGACCCGCTCTACGAGCAGTACTTC.

The chain carries TRBV5-1 and TRBJ2-4; 7 nucleotides agree with TRBD1. CDR3 size: 15 residues. The junction had 21 bases not matched to a gene; V was cut back by 6 bases and J by 15 bases. CDR1 is SGHRS and CDR2 is YFSETQ in the germline V gene. The CDR3 loop is CASTNPDRDGPPGYF. In DNA form, the CDR3 reads TGCGCCAGCACAAACCCTGACAGGGATGGACCCCCTGGGTACTTC.

This sequence joins TRBV6-2 or TRBV6-3 and TRBJ2-7; D is unclear. The CDR3 contains 11 residues. CDR1 and CDR2 from the germline V gene are MNHEY and SVGEGT. The ends were cut back, 6 bases at V and 10 bases at J, with 13 bases in the middle. In DNA form, the CDR3 reads TGTGCCAGCAGCCAACCGGCAGTACAGTACTTC. Its protein product is CASSQPAVQYF.

The chain uses TRBV9 and TRBJ2-2; 10 bases match TRBD2. The V gene's germline CDR1 is SGDLS and CDR2 YYNGEE. This CDR3 is 18 amino acids long. V dropped 0 bases and J dropped 0; count of bases not matched to a gene: 5. CDR3 nucleotides: TGTGCCAGCAGCGTAGTCAGCGGGAGGGCCGCGAACACCGGGGAGCTGTTTTTT. It specifies CASSVVSGRAANTGELFF.

The chain couples TRBV29-1 to TRBJ2-5, with a possible D match to TRBD1 (6 bases). The V gene lost 6 bases and the J gene lost 5 bases, with 16 bases spanning the gap. Germline CDR1 reads SQVTM; CDR2 reads ANQGSEA. This CDR3 comprises 13 residues. CDR3 bases: TGCAGCGTAGAACCCTCAAGGGGGGAGACCCAGTACTTC. It is translated as CSVEPSRGETQYF.

V is TRBV13 and J is TRBJ2-1, with 11 bases matching TRBD2. The CDR3 totals 17 residues. Germline assignment: CDR1 PRHDT and CDR2 FYEKMQ (reference sequence). The ends lost 4 bases at V and 7 bases at J; junction bases unmatched: 12. This CDR3 reads CASSSYSGTSGYNEQFF. The CDR3 DNA sequence: TGTGCCAGCAGCTCCTATTCCGGGACTAGCGGTTATAATGAGCAGTTCTTC.

The gene calls are TRBV28 and TRBJ2-7; 10 positions agree with TRBD2. The CDR3 runs to 14 residues. CDR1 MDHEN and CDR2 SYDVKM come from the germline V gene. V was clipped by 8 bases and J by 1 base; unmatched bases: 5. CDR3 sequence: CASEGTSVSYEQYF. The DNA of the CDR3 is TGTGCCAGCGAGGGGACTAGCGTTTCCTACGAGCAGTACTTC.

The V and J genes are TRBV18 and TRBJ1-2, with 10 bases matching TRBD1. Germline lookup yields CDR1 KGHSH and CDR2 LQKENI. V shed 1 base and J 5 bases; nucleotides not matched to a gene: 4. There are 15 residues in the CDR3. CDR3 nucleotides: TGTGCCAGCTCACCACAGGGACAGGGGCCGTATGGCTACACCTTC. Protein: CASSPQGQGPYGYTF.

The J gene is TRBJ2-3, the V gene TRBV19; 7 bases fit TRBD1. The germline V gene has CDR1 LNHDA and CDR2 SQIVND (reference sequence). This CDR3 spans 13 amino acids. J gave up 4 bases and V 9 bases, and 7 bases lay outside the gene matches. The chain's CDR3 is CARNRGRADTQYF. The CDR3 bases are TGTGCCAGAAACAGGGGCCGGGCAGATACGCAGTATTTT.